The entry below describes one T cell receptor beta chain. The data stem from a study of T-cell reconstitution after alpha-beta-depleted transplantation in children. The CDR3 contains 14 residues. The V end was cut by 7 bases, the J end by 0 bases, with 11 bases between. The germline gives CDR1 MDHEN, CDR2 SYDVKM. The TCRbeta library incorporated unique molecular identifiers. TCRdb itself ran the PCR reads through MiXCR, one entry per CDR3 protein. There are about 500,000 distinct CDR3 sequences in the sample; around 10% occur only once, and 12% to 15% lies in the top ten. The gene calls are TRBV28 and TRBJ2-3, with a tentative D call TRBD2 (5 bases). The sequence derives from a female patient aged 2 to 10 who had a stem cell transplant for aplastic anemia, so the T cells may come from the graft donor. Sequenced here: PBMCs, mostly from graft donor cells, sampled 180 days after TCRalphabeta/CD19-depleted stem cell transplant. The DNA of the CDR3 is TGTGCCAGCAAACTAGGATATAGCACAGATACGCAGTATTTT. It codes for CASKLGYSTDTQYF.